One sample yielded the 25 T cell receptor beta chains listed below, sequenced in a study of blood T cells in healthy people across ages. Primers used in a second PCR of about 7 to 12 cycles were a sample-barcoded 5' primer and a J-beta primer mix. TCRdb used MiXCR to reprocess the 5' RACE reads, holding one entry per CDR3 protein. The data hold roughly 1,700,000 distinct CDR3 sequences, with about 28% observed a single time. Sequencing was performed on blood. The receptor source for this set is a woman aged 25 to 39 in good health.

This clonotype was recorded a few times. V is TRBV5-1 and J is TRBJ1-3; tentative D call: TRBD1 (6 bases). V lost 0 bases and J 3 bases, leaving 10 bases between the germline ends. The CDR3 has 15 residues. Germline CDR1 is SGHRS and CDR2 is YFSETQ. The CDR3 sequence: CASSLDRVIGNTIYF. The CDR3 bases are TGCGCCAGCAGCTTGGACAGGGTCATTGGAAACACCATATATTTT. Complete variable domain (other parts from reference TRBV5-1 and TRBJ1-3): KAGVTQTPRYLIKTRGQQVTLSCSPISGHRSVSWYQQTPGQGLQFLFEYFSETQRNKGNFPGRFSGRQFSNSRSEMNVSTLELGDSALYLCASSLDRVIGNTIYFGEGSWLTVV.

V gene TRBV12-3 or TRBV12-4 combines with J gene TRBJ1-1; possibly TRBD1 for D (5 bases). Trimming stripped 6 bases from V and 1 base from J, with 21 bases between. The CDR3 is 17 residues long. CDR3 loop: CASRYLFQGGRNTEAFF. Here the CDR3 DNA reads TGTGCCAGCAGATACCTTTTTCAGGGAGGGCGGAACACTGAAGCTTTCTTT.

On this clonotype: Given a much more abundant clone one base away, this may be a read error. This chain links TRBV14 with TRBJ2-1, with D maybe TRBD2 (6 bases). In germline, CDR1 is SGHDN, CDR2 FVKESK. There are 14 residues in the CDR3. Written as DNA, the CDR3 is TGTGCCGGCAGCGTGCGGGGCTCCTACAATGAGCAGTTCTTC. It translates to CAGSVRGSYNEQFF.

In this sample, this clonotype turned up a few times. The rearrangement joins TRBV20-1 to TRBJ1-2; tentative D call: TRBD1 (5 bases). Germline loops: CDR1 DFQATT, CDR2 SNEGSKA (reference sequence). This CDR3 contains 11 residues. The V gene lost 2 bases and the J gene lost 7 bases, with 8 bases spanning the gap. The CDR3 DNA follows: TGCAGTGCTAGATCGGGGGGTGGCTACACCTTC. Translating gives CSARSGGGYTF.

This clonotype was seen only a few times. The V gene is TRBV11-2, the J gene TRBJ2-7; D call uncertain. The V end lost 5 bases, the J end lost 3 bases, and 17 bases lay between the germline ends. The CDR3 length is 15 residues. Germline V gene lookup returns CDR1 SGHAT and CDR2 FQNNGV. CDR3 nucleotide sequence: TGTGCCAGCAGCCCGCCTTACCCGAAAATCTACGAGCAGTACTTC. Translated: CASSPPYPKIYEQYF. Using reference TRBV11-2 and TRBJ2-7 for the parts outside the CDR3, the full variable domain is EAGVAQSPRYKIIEKRQSVAFWCNPISGHATLYWYQQILGQGPKLLIQFQNNGVVDDSQLPKDRFSAERLKGVDSTLKIQPAKLEDSAVYLCASSPPYPKIYEQYFGPGTRLTVT.

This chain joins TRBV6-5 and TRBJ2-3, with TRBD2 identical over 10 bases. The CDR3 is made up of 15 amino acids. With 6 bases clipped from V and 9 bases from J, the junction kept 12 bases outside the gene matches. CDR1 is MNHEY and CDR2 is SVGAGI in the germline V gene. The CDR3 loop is CASSSVLAGRETQYF. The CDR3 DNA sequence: TGTGCCAGCAGCTCCGTACTAGCGGGGAGGGAAACGCAGTATTTT.

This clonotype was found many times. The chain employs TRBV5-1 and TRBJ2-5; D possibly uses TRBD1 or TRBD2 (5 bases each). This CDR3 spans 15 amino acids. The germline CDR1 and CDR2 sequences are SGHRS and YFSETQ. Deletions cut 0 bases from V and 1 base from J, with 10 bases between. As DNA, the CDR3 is TGCGCCAGCAGCTTGGAACCGGGGCCCCAAGAGACCCAGTACTTC. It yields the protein CASSLEPGPQETQYF.

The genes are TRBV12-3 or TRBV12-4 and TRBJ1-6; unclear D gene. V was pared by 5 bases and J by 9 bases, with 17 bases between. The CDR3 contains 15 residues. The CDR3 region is CASSERVAGGSPLHF. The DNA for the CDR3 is TGTGCCAGCAGTGAAAGGGTAGCGGGCGGTTCACCCCTCCACTTT.

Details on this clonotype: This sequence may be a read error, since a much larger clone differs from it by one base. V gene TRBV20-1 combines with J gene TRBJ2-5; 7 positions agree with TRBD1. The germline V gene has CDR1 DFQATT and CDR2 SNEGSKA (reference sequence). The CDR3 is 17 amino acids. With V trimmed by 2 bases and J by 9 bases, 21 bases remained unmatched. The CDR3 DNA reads TGCAGTGCTAGACCCCAAAACGAACAGGGGCTGGACGAGGCCCAGTACTTC. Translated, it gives CSARPQNEQGLDEAQYF.

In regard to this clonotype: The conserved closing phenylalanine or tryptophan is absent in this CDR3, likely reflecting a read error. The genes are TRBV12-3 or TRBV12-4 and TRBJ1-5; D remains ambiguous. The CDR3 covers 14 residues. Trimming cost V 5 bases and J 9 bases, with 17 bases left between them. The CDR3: CASSAAPLVGPQHV. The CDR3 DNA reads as TGTGCCAGCAGTGCCGCTCCGCTCGTGGGGCCCCAGCATGTT.

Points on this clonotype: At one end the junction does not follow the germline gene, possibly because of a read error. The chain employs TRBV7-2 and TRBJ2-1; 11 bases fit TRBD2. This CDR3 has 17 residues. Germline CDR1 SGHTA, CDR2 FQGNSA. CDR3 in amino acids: CVSSAASGGSSYNEQFF. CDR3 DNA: TGTGTCAGCAGCGCGGCTAGCGGGGGGAGCTCCTACAATGAGCAGTTCTTC.

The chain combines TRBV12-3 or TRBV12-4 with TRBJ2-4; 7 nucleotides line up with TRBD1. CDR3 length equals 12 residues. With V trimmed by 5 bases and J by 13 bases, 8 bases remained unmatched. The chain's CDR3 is CASSRRTGEQYF. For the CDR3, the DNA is TGTGCCAGCAGTAGAAGGACAGGTGAGCAGTACTTC.

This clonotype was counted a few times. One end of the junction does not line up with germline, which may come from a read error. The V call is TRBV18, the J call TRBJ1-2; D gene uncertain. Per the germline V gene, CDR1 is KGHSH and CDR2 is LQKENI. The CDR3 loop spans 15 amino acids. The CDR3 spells CASSPLDLANYGYTF. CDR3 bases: TGTGCCAGCTCACCACTGGATTTAGCTAACTATGGTTACACCTTC.

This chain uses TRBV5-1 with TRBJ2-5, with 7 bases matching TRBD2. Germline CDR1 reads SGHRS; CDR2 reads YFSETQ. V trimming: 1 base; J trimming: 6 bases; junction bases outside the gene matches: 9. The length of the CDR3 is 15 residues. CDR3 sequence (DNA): TGCGCCAGCAGCTTGCCAGCTGGCGGGGGAAAGACCCAGTACTTC. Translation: CASSLPAGGGKTQYF.

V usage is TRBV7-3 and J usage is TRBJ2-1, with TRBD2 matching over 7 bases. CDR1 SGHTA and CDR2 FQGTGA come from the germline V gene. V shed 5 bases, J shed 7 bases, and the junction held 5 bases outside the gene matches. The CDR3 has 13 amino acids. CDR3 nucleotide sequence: TGTGCCAGCAGCACGGGACTAAAGAATGAGCAGTTCTTC. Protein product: CASSTGLKNEQFF.

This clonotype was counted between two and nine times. CDR3 amino acids: CASSPFDLAETQYF. CDR3 DNA: TGTGCCAGCTCACCGTTCGACCTAGCAGAGACCCAGTACTTC. V gene TRBV18 combines with J gene TRBJ2-7; weak D call: TRBD2 (5 bases). The tail of the sequence fits TRBJ2-5 better, so the J call may be wrong. Per germline, CDR1 KGHSH and CDR2 LQKENI. The CDR3 spans 14 residues.

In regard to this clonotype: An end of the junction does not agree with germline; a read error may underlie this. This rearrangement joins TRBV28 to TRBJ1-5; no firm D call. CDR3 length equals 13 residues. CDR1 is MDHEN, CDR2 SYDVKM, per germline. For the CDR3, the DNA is TGTGCCGGCAGTTTAGTCGGGCATCAGCCCCAGCATTTT. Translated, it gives CAGSLVGHQPQHF. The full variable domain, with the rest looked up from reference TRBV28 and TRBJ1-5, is DVKVTQSSRYLVKRTGEKVFLECVQDMDHENMFWYRQDPGLGLRLIYFSYDVKMKEKGDIPEGYSVSREKKERFSLILESASTNQTSMYLCAGSLVGHQPQHFGDGTRLSIL.

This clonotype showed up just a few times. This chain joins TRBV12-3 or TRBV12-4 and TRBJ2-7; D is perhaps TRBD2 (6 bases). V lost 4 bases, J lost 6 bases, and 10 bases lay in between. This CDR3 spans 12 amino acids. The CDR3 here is CASSSGLTEQYF. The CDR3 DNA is TGTGCCAGCAGTTCGGGACTTACCGAGCAGTACTTC.

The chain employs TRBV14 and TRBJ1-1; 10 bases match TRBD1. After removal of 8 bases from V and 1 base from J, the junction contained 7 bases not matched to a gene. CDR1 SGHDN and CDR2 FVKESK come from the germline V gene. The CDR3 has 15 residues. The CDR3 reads CASGPWDRGNTEAFF. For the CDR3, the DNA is TGTGCCAGCGGTCCGTGGGACAGGGGGAACACTGAAGCTTTCTTT.

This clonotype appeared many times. CDR3 coding DNA: TGTGCCAGCAGGTACAGGGGGCGCCCCACCTACGAGCAGTACTTC. This codes for CASRYRGRPTYEQYF. The chain is built from TRBV27 and TRBJ2-7; 9 bases match TRBD1. V was clipped by 6 bases and J by 2 bases; unmatched bases: 8. From germline, CDR1 is MNHEY and CDR2 SMNVEV (reference sequence). The CDR3 sequence is 15 residues long.

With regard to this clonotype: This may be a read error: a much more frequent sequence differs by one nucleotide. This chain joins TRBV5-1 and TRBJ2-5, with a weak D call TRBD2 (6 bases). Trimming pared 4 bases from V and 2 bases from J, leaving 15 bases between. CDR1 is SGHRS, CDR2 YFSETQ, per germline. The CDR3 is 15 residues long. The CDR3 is CASSQDLAEQETQYF. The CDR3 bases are TGCGCCAGCAGCCAAGATTTAGCGGAACAAGAGACCCAGTACTTC. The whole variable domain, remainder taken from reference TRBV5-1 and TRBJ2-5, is KAGVTQTPRYLIKTRGQQVTLSCSPISGHRSVSWYQQTPGQGLQFLFEYFSETQRNKGNFPGRFSGRQFSNSRSEMNVSTLELGDSALYLCASSQDLAEQETQYFGPGTRLLVL.

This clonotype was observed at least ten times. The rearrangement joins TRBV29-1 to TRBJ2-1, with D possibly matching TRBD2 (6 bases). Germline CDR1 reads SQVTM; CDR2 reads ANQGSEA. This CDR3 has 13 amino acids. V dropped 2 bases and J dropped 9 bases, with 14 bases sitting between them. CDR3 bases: TGCAGCGTTGAAAAAACTAGCCGAGGTGAGCAGTTCTTC. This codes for CSVEKTSRGEQFF.

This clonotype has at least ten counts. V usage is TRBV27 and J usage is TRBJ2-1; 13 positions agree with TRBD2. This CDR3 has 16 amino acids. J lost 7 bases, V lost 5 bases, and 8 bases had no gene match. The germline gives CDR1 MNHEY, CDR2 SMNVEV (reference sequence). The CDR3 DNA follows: TGTGCCAGCAGTGTACTAGCGGGGGGGCCTCTAAATGAGCAGTTCTTC. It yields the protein CASSVLAGGPLNEQFF.

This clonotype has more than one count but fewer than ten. The CDR3 is CATGTGEQPQHF. The CDR3 coding sequence is TGTGCGACCGGGACGGGCGAGCAGCCCCAGCATTTT. The rearrangement joins TRBV28 to TRBJ1-5; D perhaps matches TRBD1 (5 bases). The CDR3 covers 12 residues. In germline, CDR1 is MDHEN, CDR2 SYDVKM.

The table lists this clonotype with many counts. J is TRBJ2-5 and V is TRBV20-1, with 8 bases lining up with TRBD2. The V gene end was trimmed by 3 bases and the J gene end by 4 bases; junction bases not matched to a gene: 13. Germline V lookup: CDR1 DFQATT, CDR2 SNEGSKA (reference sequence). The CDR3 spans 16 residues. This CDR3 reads CSARMRGDPRAETQYF. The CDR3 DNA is TGCAGTGCTAGGATGCGGGGGGACCCTAGGGCAGAGACCCAGTACTTC.